Listed here are 13 T cell receptor beta chains from one sample, sequenced in a study. TCRdb re-derived calls from the 5' RACE reads in MiXCR, one entry per CDR3 protein. The sample includes about 7,200 distinct CDR3 sequences, 35% to 45% of them seen just once. Sequencing used memory CD4+ T cells sorted from blood. Subset here: memory CD4+ T cells, CD4+CD45RO+CD25-. The receptors originated from a female donor with breast cancer.

This clonotype is medium-sized (0.01 to 0.1%) within its sample. The chain couples TRBV11-3 to TRBJ2-3; unclear D gene. Germline V gives CDR1 SGHNT, CDR2 YENEEA. Trimming cost V 2 bases and J 7 bases, with 10 bases left between them. The CDR3 is made up of 13 amino acids. The CDR3 loop is CASSLSVENTQYF. The CDR3 DNA reads TGTGCCAGCAGCTTAAGCGTGGAGAATACGCAGTATTTT.

CDR3 DNA: TGTGCCAGCAGCTTCGAGGGGATGGCCACCGGGGAGCTGTTTTTT. Amino acid sequence: CASSFEGMATGELFF. This chain links TRBV7-8 with TRBJ2-2; D may correspond to TRBD1 or TRBD2 (5 bases each). The germline V gene encodes CDR1 SGHVS and CDR2 FQNEAQ. This CDR3 region has 15 residues. The V end was cut by 3 bases, the J end by 4 bases, with 12 bases between. Looking up the rest from reference TRBV7-8 and TRBJ2-2 gives the full variable domain: GAGVSQSPRYKVAKRGQDVALRCDPISGHVSLFWYQQALGQGPEFLTYFQNEAQLDKSGLPSDRFFAERPEGSVSTLKIQRTQQEDSAVYLCASSFEGMATGELFFGEGSRLTVL.

This clonotype was observed a single time. The rearrangement joins TRBV6-1 to TRBJ2-5; 14 bases are shared with TRBD2. This CDR3 has 16 amino acids. V dropped 6 bases and J dropped 4; count of bases not matched to a gene: 7. Germline V gene sequence: CDR1 MNHNS, CDR2 SASEGT. The CDR3 DNA reads as TGTGCCAGCAGGATCATGACTAGCGGGAGGGGAGAGACCCAGTACTTC. This translates into CASRIMTSGRGETQYF.

The chain couples TRBV29-1 to TRBJ2-3, with 12 bases lining up with TRBD2. This CDR3 is built from 15 residues. J was trimmed by 4 bases and V by 7 bases; bases with no gene match: 9. In germline, CDR1 is SQVTM, CDR2 ANQGSEA. The CDR3 loop is CSDRTSGNSADTQYF. For the CDR3, the DNA is TGCAGCGATAGGACTAGCGGGAATTCTGCAGATACGCAGTATTTT.

With respect to this clonotype: Because the CDR3 is missing its conserved closing phenylalanine or tryptophan, this is likely a read error. V usage is TRBV29-1 and J usage is TRBJ1-1, with D uncertain. Germline values: CDR1 SQVTM, CDR2 ANQGSEA. V gave up 7 bases and J gave up 4 bases, with 10 bases separating them. This CDR3 region has 11 residues. CDR3 in DNA: TGCAGCGCCGAACAAGGCACTGAAGCTTTCTTG. Amino acids: CSAEQGTEAFL.

The chain joins TRBV5-1 to TRBJ1-1, with 12 bases matching TRBD1. Germline V gene data show CDR1 as SGHRS and CDR2 as YFSETQ. This CDR3 region has 16 residues. The ends lost 6 bases at V and 3 bases at J; junction bases unmatched: 9. The CDR3 spells CASTTGTGGLHTEAFF. Written as DNA, the CDR3 is TGCGCCAGCACCACCGGGACAGGGGGCCTTCACACTGAAGCTTTCTTT.

A few counts support this clonotype. V usage is TRBV7-2 and J usage is TRBJ1-6; D is ambiguous. This CDR3 contains 15 residues. Germline CDR1 is SGHTA and CDR2 is FQGNSA. Trimming cost V 6 bases and J 2 bases, with 11 bases left between them. The CDR3 reads CASSDRSAYNSPLHF. The CDR3 nucleotides are TGTGCCAGCAGTGACCGCAGCGCCTATAATTCACCCCTCCACTTT.

This clonotype was detected a few times. J is TRBJ1-2 and V is TRBV6-1, with D maybe TRBD1 (5 bases). The CDR3 consists of 15 residues. Between the trimmed V and J ends, which lost 1 base and 4 bases, there was a span of 13 bases. Germline lookup yields CDR1 MNHNS and CDR2 SASEGT. CDR3 sequence: CASSEGDRAPYGYTF. CDR3 nucleotides: TGTGCCAGCAGTGAAGGGGACCGAGCACCCTATGGCTACACCTTC.

This clonotype ranks as medium-sized. This rearrangement joins TRBV6-5 to TRBJ2-6; no clear D gene. V was cut by 2 bases and J by 2 bases, with 7 bases left in between. Germline lookup yields CDR1 MNHEY and CDR2 SVGAGI. The CDR3 has 15 amino acids. CDR3 residues: CASSYRVTGANVLTF. Written as DNA, the CDR3 is TGTGCCAGCAGTTACCGGGTGACTGGGGCCAACGTCCTGACTTTC.

The genes are TRBV7-2 and TRBJ2-3, with 9 bases matching TRBD2. The V and J ends lost 3 bases and 2 bases, in that order; junction bases with no gene match: 12. The CDR3 is 18 amino acids. Germline lookup yields CDR1 SGHTA and CDR2 FQGNSA. CDR3 sequence: CASSFFPPAGGLTDTQYF. The CDR3 DNA reads as TGTGCCAGCAGCTTCTTTCCCCCAGCGGGGGGTCTCACAGATACGCAGTATTTT.

This clonotype turned up a few times. The CDR3 is CASSFGTATPYGYTF. The CDR3 DNA reads TGTGCCAGCAGTTTCGGGACAGCAACCCCCTATGGCTACACCTTC. This rearrangement joins TRBV12-3 or TRBV12-4 to TRBJ1-2; 7 bases are a match to TRBD1. The CDR3 has 15 residues. The ends lost 3 bases at V and 4 bases at J; junction bases unmatched: 8.

This chain links TRBV5-5 with TRBJ1-2; 7 bases match TRBD1. Germline trimming cut 4 bases from V and 6 bases from J; bases unmatched to any gene: 15. CDR3 length: 16 residues. The V gene's germline CDR1 is SGHKS and CDR2 YYEKEE (reference sequence). CDR3 loop: CASSPIQGYQVDGYTF. The CDR3 DNA sequence: TGTGCCAGCAGCCCCATACAGGGGTATCAAGTCGATGGCTACACCTTC.

Remarks on this clonotype: Given a much more abundant clone one base away, this may be a read error. The rearrangement links TRBV9 to TRBJ2-3, with a weak D call TRBD1 (6 bases). The CDR3 is 16 residues long. Germline CDR1 is SGDLS and CDR2 is YYNGEE. V lost 1 base and J lost 4, with 16 bases in between. The CDR3 loop reads CASSVLGAASADTQYF. The CDR3 nucleotides read TGTGCCAGCAGCGTATTGGGGGCAGCGTCCGCAGATACGCAGTATTTT.